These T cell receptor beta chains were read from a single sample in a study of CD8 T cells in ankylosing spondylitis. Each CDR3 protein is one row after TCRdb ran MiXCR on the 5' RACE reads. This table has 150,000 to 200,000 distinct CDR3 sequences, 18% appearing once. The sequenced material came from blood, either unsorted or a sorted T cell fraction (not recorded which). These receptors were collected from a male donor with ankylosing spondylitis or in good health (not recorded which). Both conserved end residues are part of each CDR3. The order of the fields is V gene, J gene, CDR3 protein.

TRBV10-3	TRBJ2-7	CAIRTSGSSYEQYF
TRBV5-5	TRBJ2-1	CASSLTPGVEQFF
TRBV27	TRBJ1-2	CASSYKPGTGVGYTF
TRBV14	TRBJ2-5	CASSRDRRETQYF
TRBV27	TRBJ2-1	CASSSGLAGGPGNNEQFF
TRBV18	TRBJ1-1	CASSGGLNTEAFF
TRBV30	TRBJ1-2	CAWSATLSGGYTF
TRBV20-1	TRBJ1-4	CSARDIGGGGEKLFF
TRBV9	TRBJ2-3	CASSVVGLAGVRIPQDTQYF
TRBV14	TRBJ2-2	CASSQGNTRELFF
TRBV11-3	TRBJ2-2	CASSYQGVGELFF
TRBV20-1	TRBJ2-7	CSAGLGTIATRFYF
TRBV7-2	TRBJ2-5	CASSSIRDPQETQYF
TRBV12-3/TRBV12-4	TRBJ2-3	CASSGPSSPSTDTQYF
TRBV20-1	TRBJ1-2	CSARGGSTYGYTF
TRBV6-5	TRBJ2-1	CASSRTAGVMSSYNEQFF
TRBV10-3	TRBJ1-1	CAISALGPGTGGNTEAFF
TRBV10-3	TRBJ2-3	CAIRTSGRRTDTQYF
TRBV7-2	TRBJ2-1	CASSYRSGGGYNEQFF
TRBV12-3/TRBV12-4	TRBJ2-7	CASSLKPIDEQYF
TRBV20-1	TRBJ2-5	CSARPQGVETQYF
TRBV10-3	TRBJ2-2	CAIRAGVVTGELFF
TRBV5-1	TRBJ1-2	CASSLAPGDRYTF
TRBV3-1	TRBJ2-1	CASSSNTGNEQFF
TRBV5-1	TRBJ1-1	CASSVNRDTEAFF
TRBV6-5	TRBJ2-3	CASSYLAFSTDTQYF
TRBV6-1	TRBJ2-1	CASTQGSRGEQFF
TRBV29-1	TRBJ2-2	CSVVRENTGELFF
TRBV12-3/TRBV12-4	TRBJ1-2	CASEDRYGYTF
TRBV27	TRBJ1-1	CASSLSLGALNTEAFF
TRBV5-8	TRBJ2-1	CASSPGGNEQFF
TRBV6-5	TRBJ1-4	CASSYLQGGATNEKLFF
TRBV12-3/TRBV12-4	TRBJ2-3	CASSYSGRPDTQYF